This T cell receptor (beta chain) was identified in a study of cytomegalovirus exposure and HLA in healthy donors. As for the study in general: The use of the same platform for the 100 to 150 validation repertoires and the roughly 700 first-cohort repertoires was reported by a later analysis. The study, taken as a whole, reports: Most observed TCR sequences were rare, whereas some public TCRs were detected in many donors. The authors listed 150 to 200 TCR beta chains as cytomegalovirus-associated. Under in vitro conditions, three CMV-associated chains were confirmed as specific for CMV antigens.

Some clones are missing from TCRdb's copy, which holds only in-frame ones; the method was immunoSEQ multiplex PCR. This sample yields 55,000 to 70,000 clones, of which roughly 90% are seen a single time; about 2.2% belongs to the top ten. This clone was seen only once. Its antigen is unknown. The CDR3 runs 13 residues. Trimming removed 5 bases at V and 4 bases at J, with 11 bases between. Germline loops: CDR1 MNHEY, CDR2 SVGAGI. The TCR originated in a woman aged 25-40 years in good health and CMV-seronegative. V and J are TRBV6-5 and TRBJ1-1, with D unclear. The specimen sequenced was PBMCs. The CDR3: CASSIGAGTEAFF. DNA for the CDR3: TGTGCCAGCAGTATTGGAGCGGGCACTGAAGCTTTCTTT.